This TCR beta chain was found in a study of liver allograft versus peripheral blood T cells. Study information: Hepatic allograft T cell receptor repertoires were evaluated relative to those present in recipients' peripheral blood.

V gave up 3 bases and J gave up 5 bases; unmatched junction bases: 0. The CDR3 is 13 amino acids. Germline lookup yields CDR1 SGHTA and CDR2 FQGNSA. As for this clonotype: What it binds is unknown.

A single record per CDR3 protein comes from TCRdb applying MiXCR to the reads. The sample records approximately 16,000 distinct CDR3 sequences, roughly a fifth being singletons. Regarding the study as a whole: T cell receptor repertoires inside liver allografts reportedly differed from those in peripheral blood.

The rearrangement uses TRBV7-2 and TRBJ2-2, with TRBD2 identical over 7 bases. This clonotype originated in a human patient who had a liver transplant. Some T cells may have originated in the graft donor. DNA for the CDR3: TGTGCCAGCAGCTTCGGGGGGACCGGGGAGCTGTTTTTT. It specifies CASSFGGTGELFF.